This TCR beta chain was sequenced in a study of blood T cell repertoires in COVID-19. Overall study context: Samples representing acute and convalescent COVID-19 were sourced from the United States, Italy and Spain. PBMCs, B-cell-depleted T cells, or T cells were the source of the cDNA or gDNA that made up the material.

Sequencing used immunoSEQ multiplex PCR; TCRdb keeps in-frame clones, though not all of them. This sample has under 350,000 clones, with 70% to 90% found just once. This CDR3 is 15 amino acids long. V was shortened by 3 bases and J by 1 base, with 13 bases between the two germline ends. CDR1 is SGHVS, CDR2 FQNEAQ, per germline. Membership in each cohort depended on participant-reported clinical history. The chain has TRBV7-8 and TRBJ2-7; D perhaps matches TRBD2 (6 bases). The sequencing sample was made of PBMCs or T cells enriched from blood (not recorded which). The receptor was derived from a young man who had recovered from COVID-19. DNA for the CDR3: TGTGCCAGCAGCTTTGGAGGAGGGCCATCCTACGAGCAGTACTTC. This gives the protein CASSFGGGPSYEQYF.